The 14 T cell receptor beta chains listed next were all sequenced from one sample in a study of T cell responses to AZD1222 COVID-19 vaccine. The method was immunoSEQ multiplex PCR; TCRdb's version includes in-frame clones alone and lacks a portion of them. Among 140,000 to 150,000 clones, more than 85% were seen once, and the ten largest hold around 1.4%. The sequences come from peripheral blood, collected on day 0 of AZD1222 vaccination. These receptors originate from an adult in good health.

This clone was found once. The chain carries TRBV6-5 and TRBJ1-2; D ambiguous. The germline CDR1 and CDR2 sequences are MNHEY and SVGAGI. V shed 7 bases and J shed 3 bases, with 9 bases lying between them. This CDR3 spans 12 amino acids. CDR3 coding DNA: TGTGCCAGCACAGAAGACCACTATGGCTACACCTTC. Translating it yields CASTEDHYGYTF.

This chain uses TRBV28 with TRBJ1-1, with D possibly TRBD1 on 5 matching bases. CDR3 length: 15 amino acids. Germline V CDR1 and CDR2: MDHEN, SYDVKM. Trimming cost V 8 bases and J 1 base, with 17 bases left between them. The CDR3 DNA sequence: TGTGCCAGCCTCAGGGCGGGGGGATGGAACACTGAAGCTTTCTTT. As protein: CASLRAGGWNTEAFF.

The gene calls are TRBV4-2 and TRBJ2-7; 8 bases align to TRBD1. V gave up 3 bases and J gave up 1 base; unmatched junction bases: 8. The germline gives CDR1 LGHNA, CDR2 YNFKEQ. This CDR3 is built from 16 residues. As DNA, the CDR3 is TGTGCCAGCAGCCAGGGGACAGGCCGCCTGTCCTACGAGCAGTACTTC. It specifies CASSQGTGRLSYEQYF.

V is TRBV19 and J is TRBJ1-3; the D is unclear. This CDR3 has 14 residues. The V gene's germline CDR1 is LNHDA and CDR2 SQIVND (reference sequence). With 6 bases removed from V and 5 bases from J, the gap between germline ends came to 14 bases. The CDR3 region has the DNA TGTGCCAGTAGGGAACCGGAGAGGCGAAACACCATATATTTT. Protein: CASREPERRNTIYF.

The sample holds one count of this clone. This sequence joins TRBV27 and TRBJ2-7; D is perhaps TRBD1 or TRBD2 (5 bases each). Trimming took 6 bases from V and 0 from J, leaving 18 bases between them. Germline values: CDR1 MNHEY, CDR2 SMNVEV (reference sequence). CDR3 length: 16 amino acids. In nucleotides, the CDR3 is TGTGCCAGCAGGCCTTGGGACGAAAGGGGCTCCTACGAGCAGTACTTC. Translated: CASRPWDERGSYEQYF.

The chain combines TRBV12-3 or TRBV12-4 with TRBJ2-3; a weak D match, TRBD1 (6 bases). V was trimmed by 6 bases and J by 5 bases, leaving 12 bases between them. The CDR3 totals 13 residues. The CDR3 region has the DNA TGTGCCAGCAGCCTAGACAGGATAGATACGCAGTATTTT. This gives the protein CASSLDRIDTQYF.

The V gene is TRBV5-1, the J gene TRBJ2-7, with 7 bases that match TRBD1. Germline values: CDR1 SGHRS, CDR2 YFSETQ. The CDR3 is made up of 13 amino acids. V lost 4 bases and J lost 5; bases outside the gene matches: 6. CDR3 protein: CASSTTGSHEQYF. CDR3 DNA: TGCGCCAGCAGCACGACAGGGTCCCACGAGCAGTACTTC.

This clone occurred once. The chain has TRBV5-1 and TRBJ1-6; TRBD1 matches 7 bases. CDR1 is SGHRS and CDR2 is YFSETQ in the germline V gene. Trimming took 3 bases from V and 0 from J; bases not matched to a gene: 9. The length of the CDR3 is 18 residues. The CDR3 loop reads CASSSSTGVSSYNSPLHF. CDR3 sequence (DNA): TGCGCCAGCAGCTCATCAACAGGGGTGAGCTCCTATAATTCACCCCTCCACTTT.

The chain joins TRBV5-8 to TRBJ1-6; D call uncertain. Germline V gene lookup returns CDR1 SGHTS and CDR2 YDEGEE. The CDR3 spans 14 residues. The germline V and J ends were trimmed by 2 bases and 7 bases, with 10 bases remaining between them. The CDR3 DNA sequence: TGTGCCAGCAGCTTTCGAGGGTTCAATTCACCCCTCCACTTT. This encodes CASSFRGFNSPLHF.

V is TRBV10-3 and J is TRBJ1-1; the D is unclear. Trimming removed 4 bases from V and 11 bases from J, with 14 bases in between. Germline CDR1 is ENHRY and CDR2 is SYGVKD. The CDR3 covers 12 residues. The CDR3 region has the DNA TGTGCCATCAGTGTTTTAAACGGCCGGGCTTTCTTT. Translated: CAISVLNGRAFF.

The chain couples TRBV6-5 to TRBJ2-2, with a tentative D call TRBD1 (5 bases). The germline V and J ends were trimmed by 9 bases and 7 bases, with 15 bases remaining between them. There are 13 residues in the CDR3. Germline V gene sequence: CDR1 MNHEY, CDR2 SVGAGI. CDR3 sequence (DNA): TGTGCCAGTCAAGGGGCAGAGGACGGGGAGCTGTTTTTT. Its protein product is CASQGAEDGELFF.

V gene TRBV19 combines with J gene TRBJ1-5; TRBD1 matches at 9 bases. This CDR3 is built from 14 residues. V shed 6 bases, J shed 6 bases, and the junction held 6 bases outside the gene matches. Germline V gene sequence: CDR1 LNHDA, CDR2 SQIVND (reference sequence). This chain's CDR3 is CASSIQGAGQPQHF. Written as DNA, the CDR3 is TGTGCCAGTAGCATACAGGGGGCAGGTCAGCCCCAGCATTTT.

This clone appeared once. The rearrangement links TRBV7-2 to TRBJ1-1; TRBD1 is a possible D gene (5 bases). From germline, CDR1 is SGHTA and CDR2 FQGNSA. V was shortened by 5 bases and J by 1 base, with 14 bases between the two germline ends. CDR3 length: 15 residues. The CDR3, as DNA: TGTGCCAGCAGCGTTCGCGGTGGACAGAACACTGAAGCTTTCTTT. It codes for CASSVRGGQNTEAFF.

V usage is TRBV19 and J usage is TRBJ1-4, with D unresolved. Per germline, CDR1 LNHDA and CDR2 SQIVND (reference sequence). V was clipped by 5 bases and J by 6 bases, with 19 bases between them. The CDR3 is 16 amino acids. For the CDR3, the DNA is TGTGCCAGTAGTCCCCGCCGGGAATCTCCGGATGAAAAACTGTTTTTT. This sequence encodes CASSPRRESPDEKLFF.